These 18 T cell receptor beta chains came from one sample sequenced in a study of human thymus T cells. Clones were read by immunoSEQ multiplex PCR, and TCRdb kept only the in-frame ones, dropping some. The sample yields about 120,000 clones, about 93% seen once. In corrective heart surgery, resections were taken, and these provided the thymus tissue. Specimen: thymus tissue. The receptors were sampled from a boy less than two years old with a congenital heart defect but otherwise immunologically healthy.

The chain carries TRBV11-3 and TRBJ2-5; D is unresolved. Germline CDR1 is SGHNT and CDR2 is YENEEA. The ends were cut back, 2 bases at V and 5 bases at J, with 18 bases in the middle. This CDR3 contains 16 residues. The CDR3 protein is CASSLYREWGRETQYF. CDR3 nucleotides: TGTGCCAGCAGCTTATACCGAGAGTGGGGAAGGGAGACCCAGTACTTC. Complete variable domain (other parts from reference TRBV11-3 and TRBJ2-5): EAGVVQSPRYKIIEKKQPVAFWCNPISGHNTLYWYLQNLGQGPELLIRYENEEAVDDSQLPKDRFSAERLKGVDSTLKIQPAELGDSAVYLCASSLYREWGRETQYFGPGTRLLVL.

CDR3 nucleotides: TGTGCCCATTACACAGGGAGTGGCTACACCTTC. Protein: CAHYTGSGYTF. The rearrangement links TRBV30 to TRBJ1-2; D perhaps matches TRBD1 (6 bases). Germline CDR1 and CDR2: GTSNPN and SVGIG (reference sequence). The V end was cut by 8 bases, the J end by 7 bases, with 14 bases between. CDR3 size: 11 residues. Looking up the rest from reference TRBV30 and TRBJ1-2 gives the full variable domain: SQTIHQWPATLVQPVGSPLSLECTVEGTSNPNLYWYRQAAGRGLQLLFYSVGIGQISSEVPQNLSASRPQDRQFILSSKKLLLSDSGFYLCAHYTGSGYTFGSGTRLTVV.

As regards this clone: Additional DNA sequences in this sample encode the identical CDR3. The V gene is TRBV5-1, the J gene TRBJ2-3; D remains unclear. CDR3 length: 12 residues. The V gene's germline CDR1 is SGHRS and CDR2 YFSETQ. V lost 4 bases and J 2 bases, leaving 5 bases between the germline ends. CDR3 protein: CASSLNTDTQYF. CDR3 coding DNA: TGCGCCAGCAGCCTAAACACAGATACGCAGTATTTT.

This sequence joins TRBV28 and TRBJ1-3; a possible D gene is TRBD1 (5 bases). The CDR3 has 15 amino acids. The germline V gene has CDR1 MDHEN and CDR2 SYDVKM. The V and J ends lost 5 bases and 7 bases respectively, with 18 bases between them. The DNA of the CDR3 is TGTGCCAGCAGTACGGGCGGGGGGTTGGAGAACACCATATATTTT. It translates to CASSTGGGLENTIYF.

The chain employs TRBV9 and TRBJ1-2; tentatively, D is TRBD1 (5 bases). Germline V gene lookup returns CDR1 SGDLS and CDR2 YYNGEE. Trimming stripped 4 bases from V and 4 bases from J, with 14 bases between. The length of the CDR3 is 14 residues. CDR3 amino acids: CASSPGTGPYGYTF. The CDR3 DNA is TGTGCCAGCAGCCCCGGGACCGGCCCCTATGGCTACACCTTC.

This clone came up once. The J gene is TRBJ1-3, the V gene TRBV6-1, with 7 bases fitting TRBD1. The junction had 7 bases not matched to a gene; V was cut back by 2 bases and J by 3 bases. The germline gives CDR1 MNHNS, CDR2 SASEGT. The CDR3 is 16 residues long. CDR3 sequence: CASSEKWQGVGNTIYF. DNA for the CDR3: TGTGCCAGCAGTGAAAAGTGGCAGGGGGTTGGAAACACCATATATTTT.

The V call is TRBV15, the J call TRBJ2-3; 7 positions agree with TRBD1. Germline loops: CDR1 LNHNV, CDR2 YYDKDF (reference sequence). V trimming: 0 bases; J trimming: 2 bases; junction bases outside the gene matches: 8. This CDR3 contains 17 residues. The DNA of the CDR3 is TGTGCCACCAGCAGAGACGCTTCGGGACAGCTCACAGATACGCAGTATTTT. This gives the protein CATSRDASGQLTDTQYF.

For this clone: Other DNA sequences in the same sample also yield this CDR3. This rearrangement joins TRBV5-6 to TRBJ2-5, with D possibly called TRBD1 or TRBD2 (5 bases each). The CDR3 length is 15 residues. The ends were cut back, 5 bases at V and 4 bases at J, with 18 bases in the middle. Germline lookup yields CDR1 SGHDT and CDR2 YYEEEE. The chain's CDR3 is CASSGDPTWGETQYF. The CDR3 DNA reads as TGTGCCAGCAGTGGGGACCCAACTTGGGGAGAGACCCAGTACTTC.

The chain employs TRBV6-5 and TRBJ2-4; no clear D. Germline V gene data show CDR1 as MNHEY and CDR2 as SVGAGI. The CDR3 extends over 13 amino acids. The ends were cut back, 0 bases at V and 7 bases at J, with 7 bases in the middle. In DNA, the CDR3 is TGTGCCAGCAGTTACTCTCGTGGGAACATTCAGTACTTC. Translating gives CASSYSRGNIQYF.

This chain links TRBV7-2 with TRBJ2-7, with D hard to call. The ends were cut back, 1 base at V and 2 bases at J, with 12 bases in the middle. Germline CDR1 is SGHTA and CDR2 is FQGNSA. The CDR3 runs to 15 residues. CDR3 sequence: CASSLGTAPAYEQYF. CDR3 bases: TGTGCCAGCAGCTTAGGGACGGCCCCCGCCTACGAGCAGTACTTC. Supplemented by reference TRBV7-2 and TRBJ2-7, the full variable domain reads GAGVSQSPSNKVTEKGKDVELRCDPISGHTALYWYRQSLGQGLEFLIYFQGNSAPDKSGLPSDRFSAERTGGSVSTLTIQRTQQEDSAVYLCASSLGTAPAYEQYFGPGTRLTVT.

This chain joins TRBV14 and TRBJ2-7, with D perhaps matching TRBD1 or TRBD2 (5 bases each). V lost 3 bases, J lost 2 bases, and 8 bases lay in between. The CDR3 runs 13 residues. CDR1 is SGHDN and CDR2 is FVKESK in the germline V gene. CDR3 nucleotides: TGTGCCAGCAGCCAGATGGGACCCTACGAGCAGTACTTC. Translation gives CASSQMGPYEQYF.

This clone was observed once. The chain uses TRBV28 and TRBJ1-5; D not certain. The CDR3 is made up of 16 amino acids. V was shortened by 5 bases and J by 2 bases, with 16 bases between the two germline ends. Per germline, CDR1 MDHEN and CDR2 SYDVKM. Here the CDR3 DNA reads TGTGCCAGCAGTCCCGACATCCCTCGAGGCAATCAGCCCCAGCATTTT. Translating gives CASSPDIPRGNQPQHF. The variable domain in full, completed from reference TRBV28 and TRBJ1-5, reads DVKVTQSSRYLVKRTGEKVFLECVQDMDHENMFWYRQDPGLGLRLIYFSYDVKMKEKGDIPEGYSVSREKKERFSLILESASTNQTSMYLCASSPDIPRGNQPQHFGDGTRLSIL.

The J gene is TRBJ1-2, the V gene TRBV19, with D tentatively TRBD1 (6 bases). Germline V gene lookup returns CDR1 LNHDA and CDR2 SQIVND (reference sequence). This CDR3 region has 16 residues. Trimming left V 5 bases short and J 8 bases short, with 24 bases between. This chain's CDR3 is CASSAPRGANTRGYTF. In DNA, the CDR3 is TGTGCCAGTAGTGCCCCGCGGGGGGCGAATACCCGAGGCTACACCTTC. The complete variable domain, with remaining parts taken from reference TRBV19 and TRBJ1-2, reads DGGITQSPKYLFRKEGQNVTLSCEQNLNHDAMYWYRQDPGQGLRLIYYSQIVNDFQKGDIAEGYSVSREKKESFPLTVTSAQKNPTAFYLCASSAPRGANTRGYTFGSGTRLTVV.

This chain uses TRBV5-5 with TRBJ2-7; possible D gene TRBD2, 5 bases. Germline-derived CDR1 and CDR2 are SGHKS and YYEKEE (reference sequence). The CDR3 is 14 residues long. Trimming left V 4 bases short and J 2 bases short, with 13 bases between. The CDR3 DNA follows: TGTGCCAGCAGCAGGTCGGGGTCGCCCTACGAGCAGTACTTC. This codes for CASSRSGSPYEQYF.

The J gene is TRBJ2-7, the V gene TRBV5-1, with TRBD2 identical over 10 bases. The CDR3 covers 16 residues. V trimming: 4 bases; J trimming: 0 bases; junction bases outside the gene matches: 7. Germline CDR1 SGHRS, CDR2 YFSETQ. In DNA, the CDR3 is TGCGCCAGCAGCAGAGTAGCGGGGGGCCGCTCCTACGAGCAGTACTTC. Its protein product is CASSRVAGGRSYEQYF.

This sequence joins TRBV12-5 and TRBJ2-2; TRBD2 is a possible D gene (5 bases). There are 15 residues in the CDR3. Germline CDR1 is LGHNT and CDR2 is FRNRAP. With 1 base removed from V and 3 bases from J, the gap between germline ends came to 9 bases. CDR3 sequence: CASGLASRDTGELFF. CDR3 nucleotide sequence: TGTGCTAGTGGTTTGGCTTCGCGGGACACCGGGGAGCTGTTTTTT.

The rearrangement joins TRBV6-5 to TRBJ2-3, with D hard to call. Trimming took 4 bases from V and 2 from J, leaving 10 bases between them. This CDR3 has 14 residues. CDR1 is MNHEY and CDR2 is SVGAGI in the germline V gene. CDR3 sequence: CASSLSRSTDTQYF. CDR3 DNA: TGTGCCAGCAGTTTATCCAGGTCCACAGATACGCAGTATTTT.

The chain is built from TRBV27 and TRBJ1-2, with TRBD1 as a possible D gene (6 bases). CDR1 is MNHEY and CDR2 is SMNVEV in the germline V gene (reference sequence). The V and J ends lost 3 bases and 5 bases respectively, with 13 bases between them. This CDR3 contains 14 residues. CDR3 in amino acids: CASSFQGQGYGYTF. The CDR3 DNA reads as TGTGCCAGCAGTTTCCAGGGTCAGGGGTATGGCTACACCTTC.